This entry lists 2 T cell receptor beta chains sequenced from one sample in a study of regulatory T cells in long-lasting Graves disease. The authors built TCR beta libraries using iRepertoire HTBI primers and Arm-PCR of CDR3 regions. TCRdb reprocessed the multiplex PCR reads with MiXCR, giving one entry per CDR3 protein. Of about 460,000 distinct CDR3 sequences listed, 14% were seen once; the top ten hold about 15%. Time point denoted: newly diagnosed GD, antithyroid drugs for less than 3 months. PBMC RNA was the source of the TCR library. The same sample was also used in a study of T cells in Graves' hyperthyroidism and ophthalmopathy.

The sequencing used peripheral blood mononuclear cells (PBMCs), collected at new diagnosis, from a patient treated with antithyroid drugs. These receptors came from a woman between 45 and 65 years old with Graves disease.

The sample holds many counts of this clonotype. V and J are TRBV10-3 and TRBJ2-7; tentative D call: TRBD1 (6 bases). Germline V gives CDR1 ENHRY, CDR2 SYGVKD. The CDR3 is 13 amino acids. V lost 3 bases and J 6 bases, leaving 12 bases between the germline ends. CDR3 loop: CAISEGTTSEQYF. CDR3 DNA: TGTGCCATCAGTGAAGGGACAACCTCCGAGCAGTACTTC.

This clonotype was observed at least ten times. The chain links TRBV20-1 to TRBJ1-1; 11 bases fit TRBD1. Per the germline V gene, CDR1 is DFQATT and CDR2 is SNEGSKA (reference sequence). The CDR3 has 17 amino acids. Trimming removed 6 bases from V and 5 bases from J; junction bases left unmatched: 17. CDR3 amino acids: CSAPPRDRGSRVTEAFF. The CDR3 nucleotides are TGCAGTGCCCCACCAAGGGACAGGGGGAGTCGCGTGACTGAAGCTTTCTTT.